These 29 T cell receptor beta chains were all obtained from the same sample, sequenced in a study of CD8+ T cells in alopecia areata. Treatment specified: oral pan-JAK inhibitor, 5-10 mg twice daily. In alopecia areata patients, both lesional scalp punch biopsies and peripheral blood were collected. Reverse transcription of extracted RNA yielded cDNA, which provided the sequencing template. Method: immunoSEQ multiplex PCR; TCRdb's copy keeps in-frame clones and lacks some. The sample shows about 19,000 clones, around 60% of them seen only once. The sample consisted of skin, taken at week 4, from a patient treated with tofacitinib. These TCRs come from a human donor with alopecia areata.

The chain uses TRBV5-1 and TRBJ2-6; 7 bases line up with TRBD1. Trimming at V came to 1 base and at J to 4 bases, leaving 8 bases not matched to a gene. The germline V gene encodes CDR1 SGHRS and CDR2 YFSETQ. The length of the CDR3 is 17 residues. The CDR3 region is CASSLNPTGSGANVLTF. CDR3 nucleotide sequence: TGCGCCAGCAGCTTGAACCCGACAGGGTCCGGGGCCAACGTCCTGACTTTC.

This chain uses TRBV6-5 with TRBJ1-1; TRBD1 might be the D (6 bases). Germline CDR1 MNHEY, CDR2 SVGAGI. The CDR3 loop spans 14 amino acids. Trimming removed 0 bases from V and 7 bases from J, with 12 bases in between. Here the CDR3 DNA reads TGTGCCAGCAGTTACTCTACAGGGCGCTATGAAGCTTTCTTT. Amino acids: CASSYSTGRYEAFF.

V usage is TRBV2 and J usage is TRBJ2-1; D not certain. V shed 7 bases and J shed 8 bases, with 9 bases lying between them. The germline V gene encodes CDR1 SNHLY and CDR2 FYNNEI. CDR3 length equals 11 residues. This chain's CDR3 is CASNLGDEQFF. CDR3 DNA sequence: TGTGCCAGCAACTTAGGCGATGAGCAGTTCTTC.

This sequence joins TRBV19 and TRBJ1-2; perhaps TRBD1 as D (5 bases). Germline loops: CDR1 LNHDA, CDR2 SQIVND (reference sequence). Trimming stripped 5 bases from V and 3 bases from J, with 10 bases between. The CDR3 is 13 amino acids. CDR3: CASSLRDYYGYTF. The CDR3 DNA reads TGTGCCAGTAGTCTCCGGGACTACTATGGCTACACCTTC.

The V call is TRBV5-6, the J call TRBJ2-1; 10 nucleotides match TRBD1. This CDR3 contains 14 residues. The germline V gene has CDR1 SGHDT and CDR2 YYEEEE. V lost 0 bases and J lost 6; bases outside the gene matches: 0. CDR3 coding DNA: TGTGCCAGCAGCTTGGGGGACAGGGGCAATGAGCAGTTCTTC. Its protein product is CASSLGDRGNEQFF.

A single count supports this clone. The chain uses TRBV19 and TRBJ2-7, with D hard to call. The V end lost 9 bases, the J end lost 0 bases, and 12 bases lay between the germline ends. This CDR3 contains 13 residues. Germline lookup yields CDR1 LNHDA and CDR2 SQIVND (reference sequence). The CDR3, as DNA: TGTGCCAGCAGGCCAGCAACCTCCTACGAGCAGTACTTC. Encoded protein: CASRPATSYEQYF. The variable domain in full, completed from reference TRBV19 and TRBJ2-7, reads DGGITQSPKYLFRKEGQNVTLSCEQNLNHDAMYWYRQDPGQGLRLIYYSQIVNDFQKGDIAEGYSVSREKKESFPLTVTSAQKNPTAFYLCASRPATSYEQYFGPGTRLTVT.

This CDR3 is CASSQDTYASPNFSPLHF. The CDR3 region has the DNA TGCGCCAGCAGCCAAGATACCTACGCGTCCCCAAATTTTTCACCCCTCCACTTT. The chain employs TRBV4-1 and TRBJ1-6; no reliable D call. In germline, CDR1 is MGHRA, CDR2 YSYEKL. The CDR3 is 18 amino acids. The V end was cut by 0 bases, the J end by 9 bases, with 21 bases between.

The CDR3 sequence is CATRDRDYLQETQYF. CDR3 bases: TGTGCCACCCGGGACAGGGATTACCTTCAAGAGACCCAGTACTTC. The chain recombines TRBV10-3 with TRBJ2-5, with 9 bases that match TRBD1. J gave up 2 bases and V 10 bases, and 11 bases lay outside the gene matches. The CDR3 runs 15 residues. Per germline, CDR1 ENHRY and CDR2 SYGVKD.

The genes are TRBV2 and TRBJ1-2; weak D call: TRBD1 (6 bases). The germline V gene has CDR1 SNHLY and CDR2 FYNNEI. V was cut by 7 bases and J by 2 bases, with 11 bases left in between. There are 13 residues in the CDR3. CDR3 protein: CASTFTGNYGYTF. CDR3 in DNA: TGTGCCAGCACTTTTACAGGGAACTATGGCTACACCTTC. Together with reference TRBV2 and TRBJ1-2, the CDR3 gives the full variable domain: EPEVTQTPSHQVTQMGQEVILRCVPISNHLYFYWYRQILGQKVEFLVSFYNNEISEKSEIFDDQFSVERPDGSNFTLKIRSTKLEDSAMYFCASTFTGNYGYTFGSGTRLTVV.

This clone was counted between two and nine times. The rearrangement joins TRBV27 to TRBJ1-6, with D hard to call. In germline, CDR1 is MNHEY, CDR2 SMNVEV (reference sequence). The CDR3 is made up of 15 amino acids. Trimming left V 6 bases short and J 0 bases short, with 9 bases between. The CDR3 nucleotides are TGTGCCAGCAGCTATCGGGACTCCTATAATTCACCCCTCCACTTT. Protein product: CASSYRDSYNSPLHF.

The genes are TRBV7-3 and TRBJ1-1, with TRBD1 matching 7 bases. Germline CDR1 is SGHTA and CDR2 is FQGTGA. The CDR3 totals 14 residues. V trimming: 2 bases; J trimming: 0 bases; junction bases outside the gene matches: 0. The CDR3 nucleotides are TGTGCCAGCAGCTTACAGGGGGTGAACACTGAAGCTTTCTTT. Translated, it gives CASSLQGVNTEAFF.

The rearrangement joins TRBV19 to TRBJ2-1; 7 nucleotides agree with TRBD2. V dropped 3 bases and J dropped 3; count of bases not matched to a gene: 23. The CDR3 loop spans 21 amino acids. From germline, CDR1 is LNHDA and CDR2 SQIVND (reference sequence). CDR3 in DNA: TGTGCCAGTAGTATCGGTCCGATGCGGCGGGGGATCACCACAAACTACAATGAGCAGTTCTTC. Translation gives CASSIGPMRRGITTNYNEQFF.

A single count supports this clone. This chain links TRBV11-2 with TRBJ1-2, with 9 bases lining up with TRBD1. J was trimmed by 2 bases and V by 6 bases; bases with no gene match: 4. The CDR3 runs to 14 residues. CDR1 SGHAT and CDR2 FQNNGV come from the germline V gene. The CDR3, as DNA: TGTGCCAGCAGTCAAGACAGGGGGAACTATGGCTACACCTTC. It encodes CASSQDRGNYGYTF.

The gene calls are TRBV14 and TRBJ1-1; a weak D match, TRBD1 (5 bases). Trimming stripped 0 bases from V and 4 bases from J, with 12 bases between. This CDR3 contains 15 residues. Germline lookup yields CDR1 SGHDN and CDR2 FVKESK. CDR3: CASSQDPHGGTEAFF. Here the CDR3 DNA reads TGTGCCAGCAGCCAAGACCCACACGGGGGCACTGAAGCTTTCTTT. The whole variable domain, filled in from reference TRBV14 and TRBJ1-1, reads EAGVTQFPSHSVIEKGQTVTLRCDPISGHDNLYWYRRVMGKEIKFLLHFVKESKQDESGMPNNRFLAERTGGTYSTLKVQPAELEDSGVYFCASSQDPHGGTEAFFGQGTRLTVV.

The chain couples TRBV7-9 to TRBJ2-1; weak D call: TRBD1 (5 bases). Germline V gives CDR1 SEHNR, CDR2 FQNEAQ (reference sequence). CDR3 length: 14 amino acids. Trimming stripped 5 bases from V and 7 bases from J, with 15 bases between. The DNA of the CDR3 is TGTGCCAGCAGCCCCATCAGGGATAAGAATGAGCAGTTCTTC. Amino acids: CASSPIRDKNEQFF.

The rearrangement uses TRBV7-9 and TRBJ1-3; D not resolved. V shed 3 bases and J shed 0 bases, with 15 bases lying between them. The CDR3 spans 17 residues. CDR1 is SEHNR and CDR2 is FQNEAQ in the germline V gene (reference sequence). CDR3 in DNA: TGTGCCAGCAGCTTCGGGGTCGGAGCCTACTCTGGAAACACCATATATTTT. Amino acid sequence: CASSFGVGAYSGNTIYF.

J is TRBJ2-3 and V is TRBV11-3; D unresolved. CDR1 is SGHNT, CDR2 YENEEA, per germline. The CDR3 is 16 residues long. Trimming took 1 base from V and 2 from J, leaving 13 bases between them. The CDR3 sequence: CASSLGEFGATDTQYF. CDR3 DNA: TGTGCCAGCAGCTTAGGGGAATTCGGAGCCACAGATACGCAGTATTTT.

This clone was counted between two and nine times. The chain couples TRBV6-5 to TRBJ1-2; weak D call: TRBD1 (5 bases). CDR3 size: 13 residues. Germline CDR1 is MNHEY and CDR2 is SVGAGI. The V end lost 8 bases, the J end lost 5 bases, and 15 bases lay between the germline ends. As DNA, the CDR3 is TGTGCCAGCCAGCCAGGGTACTCGTATGGCTACACCTTC. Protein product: CASQPGYSYGYTF.

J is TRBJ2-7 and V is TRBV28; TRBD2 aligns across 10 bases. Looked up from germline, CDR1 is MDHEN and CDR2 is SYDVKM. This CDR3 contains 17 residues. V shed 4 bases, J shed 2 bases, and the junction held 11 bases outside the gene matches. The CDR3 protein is CASSSESLAGATYEQYF. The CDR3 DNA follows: TGTGCCAGCAGTTCGGAATCTCTAGCGGGGGCTACCTACGAGCAGTACTTC.

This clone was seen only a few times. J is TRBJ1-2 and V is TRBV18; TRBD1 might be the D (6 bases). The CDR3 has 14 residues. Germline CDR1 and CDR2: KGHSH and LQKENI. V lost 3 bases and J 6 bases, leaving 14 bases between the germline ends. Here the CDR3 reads CASSPTGAADGYTF. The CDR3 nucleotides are TGTGCCAGCTCACCGACAGGTGCGGCAGATGGCTACACCTTC.

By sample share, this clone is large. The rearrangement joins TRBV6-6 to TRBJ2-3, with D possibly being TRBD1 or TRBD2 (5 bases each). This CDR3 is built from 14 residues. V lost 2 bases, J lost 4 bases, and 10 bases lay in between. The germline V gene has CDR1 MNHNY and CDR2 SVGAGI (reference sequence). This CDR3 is CASSYLGVADTQYF. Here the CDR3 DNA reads TGTGCCAGCAGTTACCTGGGGGTGGCAGATACGCAGTATTTT.

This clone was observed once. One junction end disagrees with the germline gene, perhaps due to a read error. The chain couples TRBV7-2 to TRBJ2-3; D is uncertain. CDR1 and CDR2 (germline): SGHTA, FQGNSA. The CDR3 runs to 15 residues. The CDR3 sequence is CAISTPSGGTDTQYF. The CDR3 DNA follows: TGTGCCATCAGCACTCCTTCTGGGGGCACAGATACGCAGTATTTT.

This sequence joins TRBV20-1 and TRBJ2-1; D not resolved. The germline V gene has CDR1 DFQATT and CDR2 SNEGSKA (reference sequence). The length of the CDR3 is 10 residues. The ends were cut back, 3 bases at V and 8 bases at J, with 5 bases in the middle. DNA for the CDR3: TGCAGTGCTAGTTTCCATGAGCAGTTCTTC. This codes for CSASFHEQFF.

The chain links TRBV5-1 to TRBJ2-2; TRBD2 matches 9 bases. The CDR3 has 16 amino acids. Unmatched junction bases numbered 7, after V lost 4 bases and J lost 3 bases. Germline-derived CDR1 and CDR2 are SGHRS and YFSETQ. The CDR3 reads CASSLRLAGYTGELFF. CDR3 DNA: TGCGCCAGCAGCCTTCGGCTAGCGGGGTACACCGGGGAGCTGTTTTTT.

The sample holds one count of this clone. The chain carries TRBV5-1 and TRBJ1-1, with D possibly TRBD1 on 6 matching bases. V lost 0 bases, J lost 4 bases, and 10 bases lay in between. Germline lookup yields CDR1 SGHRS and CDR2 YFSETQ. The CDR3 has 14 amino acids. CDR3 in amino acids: CASSLEGGVTEAFF. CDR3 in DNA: TGCGCCAGCAGCTTGGAGGGGGGAGTCACTGAAGCTTTCTTT.

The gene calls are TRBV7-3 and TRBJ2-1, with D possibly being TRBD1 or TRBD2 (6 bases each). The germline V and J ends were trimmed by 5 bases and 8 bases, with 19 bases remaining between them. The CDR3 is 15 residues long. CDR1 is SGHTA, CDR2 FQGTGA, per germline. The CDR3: CASSPGTPGGDEQFF. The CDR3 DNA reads TGTGCCAGCAGCCCAGGGACCCCCGGGGGCGATGAGCAGTTCTTC.

The CDR3 spells CASSPPAGFTEAFF. In DNA, the CDR3 is TGTGCCAGCTCACCACCAGCCGGGTTCACTGAAGCTTTCTTT. The chain couples TRBV18 to TRBJ1-1; D is unresolved. The V end was cut by 0 bases, the J end by 4 bases, with 9 bases between. The CDR3 contains 14 residues. Germline V gives CDR1 KGHSH, CDR2 LQKENI.

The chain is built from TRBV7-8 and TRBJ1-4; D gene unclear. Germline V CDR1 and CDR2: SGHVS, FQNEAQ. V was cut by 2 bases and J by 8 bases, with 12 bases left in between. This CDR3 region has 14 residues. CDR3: CASSLSVVREKLFF. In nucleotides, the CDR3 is TGTGCCAGCAGCTTATCGGTCGTACGGGAAAAACTGTTTTTT. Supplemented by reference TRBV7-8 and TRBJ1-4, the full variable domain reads GAGVSQSPRYKVAKRGQDVALRCDPISGHVSLFWYQQALGQGPEFLTYFQNEAQLDKSGLPSDRFFAERPEGSVSTLKIQRTQQEDSAVYLCASSLSVVREKLFFGSGTQLSVL.

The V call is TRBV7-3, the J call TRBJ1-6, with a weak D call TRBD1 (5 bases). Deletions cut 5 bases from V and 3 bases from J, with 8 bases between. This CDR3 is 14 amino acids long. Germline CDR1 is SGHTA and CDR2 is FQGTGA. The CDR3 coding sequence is TGTGCCAGCAGCCGGGACGGCTATAATTCACCCCTCCACTTT. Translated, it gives CASSRDGYNSPLHF.